The rows below give T cell receptor beta chains drawn from one sample of a study of shared clonotypes between healthy human individuals. The method was immunoSEQ multiplex PCR; TCRdb's version includes in-frame clones alone and lacks a portion of them. The table includes about 2 million clones, about 95% detected once. The sample was naive CD8+ T cells sorted from blood. Receptors originate from a man between 18 and 35 years old in good health. CDR3s include the opening cysteine and the closing phenylalanine or tryptophan. The D gene is left open where the match is weak. Clone size appears in some rows only: once, few, many, or a class for an expanded clone.

V	D	J	size	CDR3	DNA
TRBV30	NA	TRBJ1-1	NA	CAWGQREAFF	TGTGCCTGGGGACAGCGTGAAGCTTTCTTT
TRBV5-1	NA	TRBJ1-3	NA	CASSLVPADTIYF	TGCGCCAGCAGCTTGGTCCCTGCGGACACCATATATTTT
TRBV9	NA	TRBJ1-2	NA	CASSAGGSDGYTF	TGTGCCAGCAGCGCCGGGGGCTCGGATGGCTACACCTTC
TRBV13	TRBD1	TRBJ2-7	NA	CASSLGGTDYEQYF	TGTGCCAGCAGCTTAGGGGGGACAGACTACGAGCAGTACTTC
TRBV9	NA	TRBJ1-2	NA	CASSKGQSEPFGYTF	TGTGCCAGCAGCAAAGGACAGTCGGAACCTTTTGGCTACACCTTC
TRBV11-3	TRBD1	TRBJ2-2	once	CASSSGTDTGELFF	TGTGCCAGCAGCTCAGGGACAGACACCGGGGAGCTGTTTTTT
TRBV19	TRBD1	TRBJ2-7	NA	CASSIRTGGYEQYF	TGTGCCAGTAGTATACGTACAGGGGGTTACGAGCAGTACTTC
TRBV7-9	NA	TRBJ2-7	NA	CASSSGTSNEQYF	TGTGCCAGCAGCTCCGGGACCTCTAACGAGCAGTACTTC
TRBV15	NA	TRBJ2-7	NA	CATSSDAYEQYF	TGTGCCACCAGCTCAGACGCCTACGAGCAGTACTTC
TRBV29-1	NA	TRBJ2-3	NA	CSVEDLVTDTQYF	TGCAGCGTTGAAGACCTTGTCACAGATACGCAGTATTTT
TRBV7-9	TRBD2	TRBJ2-5	NA	CASSPLAGIQETQYF	TGTGCCAGCAGCCCTCTAGCGGGGATCCAAGAGACCCAGTACTTC
TRBV15	TRBD1	TRBJ1-2	NA	CATSRDRGVPNYGYTF	TGTGCCACCAGCCGCGACAGGGGCGTCCCTAACTATGGCTACACCTTC
TRBV27	NA	TRBJ1-2	NA	CASSSTGTSTLYGYTF	TGTGCCAGCAGTTCCACAGGGACCAGTACTTTGTATGGCTACACCTTC
TRBV21-1	NA	TRBJ2-1	NA	CASSKRWKVAGVSYNEQFF	TGTGCCAGCAGCAAAAGGTGGAAGGTAGCGGGGGTTTCCTACAATGAGCAGTTCTTC
TRBV4-3	TRBD1	TRBJ2-7	NA	CASSQDQGQTNYEQYF	TGCGCCAGCAGCCAAGATCAGGGACAGACGAACTACGAGCAGTACTTC
TRBV13	TRBD1	TRBJ2-1	NA	CASSLGGTDNEQFF	TGTGCCAGCAGCTTAGGGGGGACAGACAATGAGCAGTTCTTC
TRBV6-1	NA	TRBJ1-1	few	CASSERVVGPEAFF	TGTGCCAGCAGTGAAAGAGTAGTAGGGCCTGAAGCTTTCTTT
TRBV9	TRBD2	TRBJ2-1	NA	CASEGTSGSDEQFF	TGTGCCAGCGAAGGGACTAGCGGGAGTGATGAGCAGTTCTTC
TRBV13	NA	TRBJ2-7	NA	CASSTNGGPPYF	TGTGCCAGCAGCACTAATGGGGGCCCACCCTACTTC
TRBV6-5	NA	TRBJ2-7	NA	CASSFSIQGPSYEQYF	TGTGCCAGCAGTTTCTCAATACAGGGACCCTCCTACGAGCAGTACTTC
TRBV9	NA	TRBJ2-7	NA	CASSGNNRSDFYEQYF	TGTGCCAGCAGCGGGAACAACCGGTCGGACTTCTACGAGCAGTACTTC
TRBV7-9	TRBD2	TRBJ2-3	NA	CASSPKRPFGGANPDTQYF	TGTGCCAGCAGCCCAAAACGTCCGTTCGGGGGGGCCAACCCAGATACGCAGTATTTT
TRBV6-1	NA	TRBJ1-1	NA	CASSEYVVVEEAFF	TGTGCCAGCAGTGAATACGTCGTGGTCGAGGAAGCTTTCTTT
TRBV6-5	NA	TRBJ1-3	NA	CASSYGLGGTGNTIYF	TGTGCCAGCAGTTACGGGCTCGGAGGGACGGGAAACACCATATATTTT
TRBV7-9	NA	TRBJ1-2	NA	CASSLVASGLPYGYTF	TGTGCCAGCAGCTTAGTAGCGTCGGGGTTACCCTATGGCTACACCTTC
TRBV5-6	NA	TRBJ2-7	NA	CASSRDLANEQYF	TGTGCCAGCAGCCGGGACCTGGCTAACGAGCAGTACTTC
TRBV7-2	NA	TRBJ2-1	once	CASSLLLVIGNEQFF	TGTGCCAGCAGCTTACTACTAGTCATCGGCAATGAGCAGTTCTTC
TRBV6-1	NA	TRBJ2-3	NA	CASSELGGTQYF	TGTGCCAGCAGTGAACTGGGGGGTACGCAGTATTTT
TRBV4-1	TRBD2	TRBJ2-5	NA	CASSHGLAGGNQETQYF	TGCGCCAGCAGCCATGGACTAGCGGGGGGCAACCAAGAGACCCAGTACTTC
TRBV30	TRBD1	TRBJ2-1	NA	CAWSGTDNEQFF	TGTGCCTGGAGCGGGACAGACAATGAGCAGTTCTTC
TRBV2	NA	TRBJ2-2	few	CASSGTGELFF	TGTGCCAGCAGTGGAACCGGGGAGCTGTTTTTT
TRBV6-1	TRBD1	TRBJ1-5	NA	CASSITGGLNQPQHF	TGTGCCAGCAGTATAACAGGGGGCCTGAATCAGCCCCAGCATTTT
TRBV5-6	NA	TRBJ2-7	NA	CASSFTGTNLAYEQYF	TGTGCCAGCAGCTTTACCGGGACAAACCTGGCCTACGAGCAGTACTTC